This T cell receptor (beta chain) was sequenced in a study of OX40 agonist ivuxolimab in advanced cancers. The ends were cut back, 6 bases at V and 3 bases at J, with 12 bases in the middle. The germline gives CDR1 MDHEN, CDR2 SYDVKM. The CDR3 consists of 13 residues. Here immunoSEQ multiplex PCR was the method, and the copy in TCRdb shows in-frame clones only, minus some. The table records around 57,000 clones, approximately 90% of them present only once. The rearrangement uses TRBV28 and TRBJ2-7, with D perhaps TRBD2 (5 bases). The input for sequencing was CD4+ or CD8+ T cells sorted from blood, taken in a trial of the OX40 agonist ivuxolimab. This clonotype was sampled from an adult with an advanced solid tumor such as melanoma, head and neck, liver or kidney cancer. This chain's CDR3 is CASSSGRDYEQYF. CDR3 nucleotides: TGTGCCAGCAGCTCAGGACGGGACTACGAGCAGTACTTC.